This paragraph covers one T cell receptor beta chain sequence. The sample comes from a study of metastatic and nonmetastatic thyroid tumors. Germline assignment: CDR1 MDHEN and CDR2 SYDVKM. Trimming cost V 7 bases and J 6 bases, with 0 bases left between them. This CDR3 is 9 amino acids long. Nobody among the patients had been given any treatment before thyroid surgery. MiXCR re-clonotyped the PCR reads for TCRdb. The table shows over 6,500 clones, with under 45% occurring only once. Sequencing input: adjacent normal tissue. This receptor was obtained from a female donor with papillary thyroid cancer or a benign thyroid nodule (not recorded which). Some clones in this sample may be carry-over from other donors' samples. This chain connects TRBV28 to TRBJ2-2; D is unclear. The CDR3, as DNA: TGTGCCAGCACCGGGGAGCTGTTTTTT. Residues: CASTGELFF.